This T cell receptor (beta chain) was retrieved from a study of cytomegalovirus exposure and HLA in healthy donors. Findings of the study overall: The study flagged about 150 TCR beta chains as cytomegalovirus-associated. The study found most TCR sequences rare, yet found some public TCRs in many donors. Across HLA loci, a later analysis found differing TCR association rates, with DRB1 most and HLA-C fewest. In a later analysis, donors in an Asian-associated ancestry cluster reportedly had fewer N-insertions in productive TCRs than the cohort mean.

After removal of 1 base from V and 5 bases from J, the junction contained 6 bases not matched to a gene. This CDR3 has 15 residues. The germline V gene encodes CDR1 SGDLS and CDR2 YYNGEE. Vbeta (60) and Jbeta (13) primers were used in the PCR. The method was immunoSEQ multiplex PCR; TCRdb's version includes in-frame clones alone and lacks a portion of them. This specimen shows about 130,000 clones; the ten leading clones hold over 1.5%. Comments on this clone: Its matching antigen is unknown.

V gene TRBV9 combines with J gene TRBJ2-7, with 10 bases that match TRBD2. The sequencing input was PBMCs. The clonotype comes from a woman aged 40 to 50 in good health and CMV-seropositive. CDR3 protein: CASSVTSGDAHEQYF. CDR3 DNA: TGTGCCAGCAGCGTAACTAGCGGGGACGCTCACGAGCAGTACTTC.